This T cell receptor beta chain derives from a study of CD8 T cell repertoires and HIV-1 epitope variants. The overall study: Separate wells received one of Twenty-five Gag or Nef variant peptides. Equal numbers of autologous T cell-negative cells presented antigen to enriched T cells. Tested: three Gag epitope families, Nef HW9 and YT9.

Germline V gene lookup returns CDR1 SNHLY and CDR2 FYNNEI. With 6 bases removed from V and 7 bases from J, the gap between germline ends came to 16 bases. This CDR3 region has 13 residues. Sequencing of TCR beta CDR3 used immunoSEQ survey depth. Sequenced by immunoSEQ multiplex PCR; TCRdb stores in-frame clones only, minus some. Found here are about 90,000 clones, over 70% of them singletons; the top ten hold roughly 24%. This TCR came from a male donor with HIV. The sequenced material came from uncultured baseline CD8+ T cells from peripheral blood mononuclear cells (PBMCs). The rearrangement links TRBV2 to TRBJ2-7; D ambiguous. The CDR3 spells CASRFNPDGEQYF. In DNA form, the CDR3 reads TGTGCCAGCAGGTTCAATCCTGATGGGGAGCAGTACTTC.